Listed below are T cell receptor beta chains from one sample, sequenced in a study of beta chain features in type 1 diabetes. TCRdb's table, derived via immunoSEQ multiplex PCR, lists solely in-frame clones and lacks some. Counted here are about 650,000 clones, around 12% occurring once; the ten biggest clones make up 0.09% to 0.15%. Input material: naive CD4+ T cells from blood. These receptors were collected from a man aged 25-40 years with type 1 diabetes. The CDR3 runs from the conserved cysteine through the conserved F or W. A D gene is named only where the DNA matches it firmly. The size field is filled for only some rows; it gives once, few, many or a size class.

v_gene: TRBV29-1; d_gene: TRBD1; j_gene: TRBJ1-6; abundance: few; CDR3nt: TGCAGCGTTGGCGGGCCGGGACAGGACTCACCCCTCCACTTT; CDR3aa: CSVGGPGQDSPLHF
v_gene: TRBV29-1; d_gene: -; j_gene: TRBJ1-2; abundance: -; CDR3nt: TGCAGCGTTTTCCCCAATCCAGGGTACTATGGCTACACCTTC; CDR3aa: CSVFPNPGYYGYTF
v_gene: TRBV4-2; d_gene: TRBD1; j_gene: TRBJ2-5; abundance: few; CDR3nt: TGTGCCAGCAGTCTTACAGGGGAACAAGAGACCCAGTACTTC; CDR3aa: CASSLTGEQETQYF
v_gene: TRBV10-3; d_gene: TRBD1; j_gene: TRBJ2-7; abundance: few; CDR3nt: TGTGCCAGCGTCCGGGACAGGGGCTCCTACGAGCAGTACTTC; CDR3aa: CASVRDRGSYEQYF
v_gene: TRBV11-2; d_gene: -; j_gene: TRBJ2-7; abundance: -; CDR3nt: TGTGCCAGCTTTAGCAGGACCACTAGCTCCTACGAGCAGTACTTC; CDR3aa: CASFSRTTSSYEQYF
v_gene: TRBV5-1; d_gene: TRBD1; j_gene: TRBJ2-5; abundance: -; CDR3nt: TGCGCCAGCAGCTTGGCGTCAGGGGGCGGACAAGAGACCCAGTACTTC; CDR3aa: CASSLASGGGQETQYF
v_gene: TRBV19; d_gene: -; j_gene: TRBJ2-1; abundance: few; CDR3nt: TGTGCCAGTAGTATAGGGGCCGGAAGGCGTGAGCAGTTCTTC; CDR3aa: CASSIGAGRREQFF
v_gene: TRBV19; d_gene: -; j_gene: TRBJ1-5; abundance: -; CDR3nt: TGTGCCAGTAGCATGCGTGGGGACCTGTACAATCAGCCCCAGCATTTT; CDR3aa: CASSMRGDLYNQPQHF
v_gene: TRBV7-3; d_gene: -; j_gene: TRBJ2-3; abundance: few; CDR3nt: TGTGCCAGCAGCTTATTAGACGGGGCAGGACGCACAGATACGCAGTATTTT; CDR3aa: CASSLLDGAGRTDTQYF
v_gene: TRBV13; d_gene: TRBD1; j_gene: TRBJ2-5; abundance: -; CDR3nt: TGTGCCAGCAGCTCCGTGGACAGGGCAGGGGAGACCCAGTACTTC; CDR3aa: CASSSVDRAGETQYF
v_gene: TRBV9; d_gene: -; j_gene: TRBJ2-3; abundance: -; CDR3nt: TGTGCCAGCAGCGTACGGGGGGCTACAGATACGCAGTATTTT; CDR3aa: CASSVRGATDTQYF
v_gene: TRBV6-1; d_gene: -; j_gene: TRBJ1-4; abundance: -; CDR3nt: TGTGCCAGCGTTGCCGGGCAAGCAACTAATGAAAAACTGTTTTTT; CDR3aa: CASVAGQATNEKLFF
v_gene: TRBV11-2; d_gene: TRBD1; j_gene: TRBJ2-5; abundance: few; CDR3nt: TGTGCCAGCAGCCTAGGGACAGGGCAAGAGACCCAGTACTTC; CDR3aa: CASSLGTGQETQYF
v_gene: TRBV27; d_gene: -; j_gene: TRBJ1-2; abundance: -; CDR3nt: TGTGCCAGCAGTTTTCAGGGAGGGAACTATGGCTACACCTTC; CDR3aa: CASSFQGGNYGYTF
v_gene: TRBV15; d_gene: -; j_gene: TRBJ2-2; abundance: few; CDR3nt: TGTGCCACGGGGGTGGGCGGGGAGCTGTTTTTT; CDR3aa: CATGVGGELFF
v_gene: TRBV7-2; d_gene: -; j_gene: TRBJ2-7; abundance: -; CDR3nt: TGTGCCAGCAGCTTTCGAGGGGACGGCCCCTACGAGCAGTACTTC; CDR3aa: CASSFRGDGPYEQYF
v_gene: TRBV7-9; d_gene: -; j_gene: TRBJ2-3; abundance: few; CDR3nt: TGTGCCAGCAGCTTGGGCATATCAACAGATACGCAGTATTTT; CDR3aa: CASSLGISTDTQYF
v_gene: TRBV19; d_gene: -; j_gene: TRBJ1-5; abundance: -; CDR3nt: TGTGCCAGTAGTATTAGATGGAACAATCAGCCCCAGCATTTT; CDR3aa: CASSIRWNNQPQHF
v_gene: TRBV28; d_gene: -; j_gene: TRBJ2-7; abundance: -; CDR3nt: TGTGCCAGCAGCGTACCAGAGATCTCCTACGAGCAGTACTTC; CDR3aa: CASSVPEISYEQYF
v_gene: TRBV28; d_gene: TRBD2; j_gene: TRBJ2-5; abundance: few; CDR3nt: TGTGCCAGCAGTTTAATGTCGCGCGGGAGTGGAGAGACCCAGTACTTC; CDR3aa: CASSLMSRGSGETQYF
v_gene: TRBV7-2; d_gene: TRBD1; j_gene: TRBJ1-3; abundance: -; CDR3nt: TGTGCCAGCAGCCGGACAGGGGACCCTGGAAACACCATATATTTT; CDR3aa: CASSRTGDPGNTIYF
v_gene: TRBV2; d_gene: -; j_gene: TRBJ2-2; abundance: -; CDR3nt: TGTGCCAGCAGTCAACGGACCAACACCGGGGAGCTGTTTTTT; CDR3aa: CASSQRTNTGELFF
v_gene: TRBV5-1; d_gene: TRBD2; j_gene: TRBJ2-7; abundance: -; CDR3nt: TGCGCCAGCAGCATTGGCGGGGGGTCCTACGAGCAGTACTTC; CDR3aa: CASSIGGGSYEQYF
v_gene: TRBV9; d_gene: -; j_gene: TRBJ2-3; abundance: few; CDR3nt: TGTGCCAGCAGCGTAGGGAACATAGGGGGTGTCGGAGCAGATACGCAGTATTTT; CDR3aa: CASSVGNIGGVGADTQYF
v_gene: TRBV19; d_gene: -; j_gene: TRBJ2-5; abundance: -; CDR3nt: TGTGCCAGTAGTACAACAGGGATTTGGGAGACCCAGTACTTC; CDR3aa: CASSTTGIWETQYF
v_gene: TRBV6-1; d_gene: -; j_gene: TRBJ1-5; abundance: few; CDR3nt: TGTGCCAGCAGTGATAGGGGATTTAATCAGCCCCAGCATTTT; CDR3aa: CASSDRGFNQPQHF
v_gene: TRBV9; d_gene: -; j_gene: TRBJ2-5; abundance: -; CDR3nt: TGTGCCAGCAGCCGGACAGAACAAGAGACCCAGTACTTC; CDR3aa: CASSRTEQETQYF
v_gene: TRBV7-2; d_gene: -; j_gene: TRBJ2-7; abundance: few; CDR3nt: TGTGCCAGCAGCCCAGCACTCCGCTCCTACGAGCAGTACTTC; CDR3aa: CASSPALRSYEQYF
v_gene: TRBV7-2; d_gene: -; j_gene: TRBJ1-2; abundance: -; CDR3nt: TGTGCCAGCAGCTTAGGGGCACAGGTCGTCTATGGCTACACCTTC; CDR3aa: CASSLGAQVVYGYTF
v_gene: TRBV7-2; d_gene: -; j_gene: TRBJ2-3; abundance: -; CDR3nt: TGTGCCAGCAGCTTAAGCCCAGGAGGCACAGATACGCAGTATTTT; CDR3aa: CASSLSPGGTDTQYF
v_gene: TRBV18; d_gene: -; j_gene: TRBJ2-3; abundance: -; CDR3nt: TGTGCCAGCTTCGGCGGGGCCACAGATACGCAGTATTTT; CDR3aa: CASFGGATDTQYF
v_gene: TRBV11-2; d_gene: -; j_gene: TRBJ2-5; abundance: -; CDR3nt: TGTGCCAGCAGCTTAGGGGGTCGGAAGGACCAGTACTTC; CDR3aa: CASSLGGRKDQYF
v_gene: TRBV18; d_gene: -; j_gene: TRBJ1-2; abundance: few; CDR3nt: TGTGCCAGCTCACCGGGTGGGAGCTATGGCTACACCTTC; CDR3aa: CASSPGGSYGYTF
v_gene: TRBV19; d_gene: TRBD1; j_gene: TRBJ1-5; abundance: -; CDR3nt: TGTGCCAGTACCCGGTTCAGGGGGCAAGTCGTTCAGCCCCAGCATTTT; CDR3aa: CASTRFRGQVVQPQHF
v_gene: TRBV7-9; d_gene: -; j_gene: TRBJ2-7; abundance: many; CDR3nt: TGTGCCAGCAGCTTGTCTCCAGGTCTCCTGGGCTACGAGCAGTACTTC; CDR3aa: CASSLSPGLLGYEQYF
v_gene: TRBV9; d_gene: TRBD2; j_gene: TRBJ2-3; abundance: -; CDR3nt: TGTGCCAGCAGCGTGGGGACTAGCGGGGGGCCAGATACGCAGTATTTT; CDR3aa: CASSVGTSGGPDTQYF
v_gene: TRBV9; d_gene: -; j_gene: TRBJ2-6; abundance: -; CDR3nt: TGTGCCAGCAGCCGGAGTGGAGCGGTGGGCTCTGGGGCCAACGTCCTGACTTTC; CDR3aa: CASSRSGAVGSGANVLTF
v_gene: TRBV18; d_gene: TRBD1; j_gene: TRBJ2-7; abundance: few; CDR3nt: TGTGCCAGCTCACCAGGGACAGGGGACGAGCAGTACTTC; CDR3aa: CASSPGTGDEQYF
v_gene: TRBV5-1; d_gene: TRBD1; j_gene: TRBJ2-1; abundance: few; CDR3nt: TGCGCCAGCAGCGCAGGACAGGGAAAGAGCTCCTACAATGAGCAGTTCTTC; CDR3aa: CASSAGQGKSSYNEQFF
v_gene: TRBV25-1; d_gene: TRBD2; j_gene: TRBJ2-1; abundance: many; CDR3nt: TGTGCCAGCAGTGAGGCGCTAGCGGGGGAGAAACAGTTCTTC; CDR3aa: CASSEALAGEKQFF
v_gene: TRBV19; d_gene: TRBD1; j_gene: TRBJ1-5; abundance: -; CDR3nt: TGTGCCAGCGGGGACAGGGGTAATCAGCCCCAGCATTTT; CDR3aa: CASGDRGNQPQHF
v_gene: TRBV12-5; d_gene: -; j_gene: TRBJ1-1; abundance: few; CDR3nt: TGTGCTAGTGGTTTGGAACCGAACACTGAAGCTTTCTTT; CDR3aa: CASGLEPNTEAFF
v_gene: TRBV6-5; d_gene: -; j_gene: TRBJ2-5; abundance: -; CDR3nt: TGTGCCAGCAGGCCTACGGGGGGCCGAGAGACCCAGTACTTC; CDR3aa: CASRPTGGRETQYF
v_gene: TRBV19; d_gene: -; j_gene: TRBJ2-5; abundance: -; CDR3nt: TGTGCCAGTAGAGGGGATTTTGAGGGAGAGACCCAGTACTTC; CDR3aa: CASRGDFEGETQYF
v_gene: TRBV6-5; d_gene: TRBD2; j_gene: TRBJ2-3; abundance: -; CDR3nt: TGTGCCAGTGGCCCTAGCGGGGGGGCACAAGATACGCAGTATTTT; CDR3aa: CASGPSGGAQDTQYF
v_gene: TRBV19; d_gene: TRBD1; j_gene: TRBJ1-4; abundance: -; CDR3nt: TGTGCCAGTAGTGTGCAGGGGGCGTTTGAAAAACTGTTTTTT; CDR3aa: CASSVQGAFEKLFF
v_gene: TRBV7-2; d_gene: -; j_gene: TRBJ1-4; abundance: -; CDR3nt: TGTGCCAGCAGCCGCCGAAGGGCAACTAATGAAAAACTGTTTTTT; CDR3aa: CASSRRRATNEKLFF
v_gene: TRBV7-6; d_gene: -; j_gene: TRBJ2-7; abundance: -; CDR3nt: TGTGCCAGCAGCTTAGACCTTGGCAGGGGAGCTTACGAGCAGTACTTC; CDR3aa: CASSLDLGRGAYEQYF
v_gene: TRBV5-8; d_gene: -; j_gene: TRBJ1-2; abundance: -; CDR3nt: TGTGCCAGCAGCTACACAGGGCCTCTAAACTATGGCTACACCTTC; CDR3aa: CASSYTGPLNYGYTF
v_gene: TRBV18; d_gene: -; j_gene: TRBJ2-7; abundance: few; CDR3nt: TGTGCCAGCTCACCCCGACAGATGGGGGAGCAGTACTTC; CDR3aa: CASSPRQMGEQYF
v_gene: TRBV29-1; d_gene: -; j_gene: TRBJ2-5; abundance: few; CDR3nt: TGCAGCGTTTCAGGACACCAAGAGACCCAGTACTTC; CDR3aa: CSVSGHQETQYF
v_gene: TRBV5-6; d_gene: -; j_gene: TRBJ1-2; abundance: few; CDR3nt: TGTGCCAGCAGCTTCCTCGGTCAGGGACACCAGTCGATCTATGGCTACACCTTC; CDR3aa: CASSFLGQGHQSIYGYTF
v_gene: TRBV6-1; d_gene: -; j_gene: TRBJ2-7; abundance: few; CDR3nt: TGTGCCAGCAGTGATGCGGTCCGCTACTACGAGCAGTACTTC; CDR3aa: CASSDAVRYYEQYF
v_gene: TRBV30; d_gene: TRBD1; j_gene: TRBJ2-7; abundance: -; CDR3nt: TGTGCCTCTGACAGGGGGCCAGGGGAGCAGTACTTC; CDR3aa: CASDRGPGEQYF
v_gene: TRBV14; d_gene: TRBD1; j_gene: TRBJ2-7; abundance: -; CDR3nt: TGTGCCAGCAGCCCAGTTTGGACAGGGGGAGACGAGCAGTACTTC; CDR3aa: CASSPVWTGGDEQYF
v_gene: TRBV2; d_gene: -; j_gene: TRBJ2-5; abundance: few; CDR3nt: TGTGCCAGCGGTGAGACCCAGTACTTC; CDR3aa: CASGETQYF
v_gene: TRBV7-2; d_gene: -; j_gene: TRBJ2-3; abundance: few; CDR3nt: TGTGCCAGCAGCTTACCTCCAATCGATACGCAGTATTTT; CDR3aa: CASSLPPIDTQYF
v_gene: TRBV5-1; d_gene: TRBD1; j_gene: TRBJ2-5; abundance: few; CDR3nt: TGCGCCAGCAGCTCCGGACAGGGGGCTGGGGAGACCCAGTACTTC; CDR3aa: CASSSGQGAGETQYF
v_gene: TRBV15; d_gene: -; j_gene: TRBJ2-7; abundance: few; CDR3nt: TGTGCCACCAGCAGAGATCGACGGGGCACTAACGAGCAGTACTTC; CDR3aa: CATSRDRRGTNEQYF